These 27 T cell receptor beta chains were sequenced from one sample in a study of cytomegalovirus exposure and HLA in healthy donors. Use of 60 Vbeta and 13 Jbeta primers characterized the PCR. This table comes from immunoSEQ multiplex PCR, and its TCRdb copy is limited to in-frame clones, with some not included. The sample carries 200,000 to 250,000 clones, more than 80% recorded once. Material: PBMCs. The receptors stem from a man younger than 45 in good health and CMV-seronegative.

The genes are TRBV5-1 and TRBJ1-5; the match to TRBD1 covers 7 bases. Germline CDR1 and CDR2: SGHRS and YFSETQ. The CDR3 runs 16 residues. Unmatched junction bases numbered 4, after V lost 0 bases and J lost 1 base. CDR3 bases: TGCGCCAGCAGCTTGGGTGACAGGGAAAGCAATCAGCCCCAGCATTTT. Its translation: CASSLGDRESNQPQHF.

This chain connects TRBV12-5 to TRBJ2-1; a weak D match, TRBD1 (5 bases). V lost 0 bases to trimming and J lost 6 bases, with 9 bases between them. CDR1 and CDR2 from the germline V gene are LGHNT and FRNRAP. The CDR3 is made up of 14 amino acids. CDR3 nucleotides: TGTGCTAGTGGTTTGGTATCCAGGGTCAATGAGCAGTTCTTC. It encodes CASGLVSRVNEQFF.

The gene calls are TRBV4-3 and TRBJ2-1; 12 bases match TRBD2. The V gene's germline CDR1 is LGHNA and CDR2 YSLEER. The V segment lost 0 bases and the J segment 10 bases; nucleotides outside the gene matches: 7. CDR3 length: 16 residues. The CDR3 loop reads CASSQERTSGVREQFF. The CDR3 DNA sequence: TGCGCCAGCAGCCAAGAAAGGACTAGCGGGGTACGGGAGCAGTTCTTC.

This clone was recorded a few times. The rearrangement uses TRBV11-2 and TRBJ2-7; TRBD1 agrees at 9 bases. This CDR3 region has 15 residues. Per the germline V gene, CDR1 is SGHAT and CDR2 is FQNNGV. V lost 5 bases and J lost 4; bases outside the gene matches: 9. The CDR3 region is CASSLGQGTVYEQYF. The CDR3 DNA follows: TGTGCCAGCAGCCTGGGACAGGGAACGGTGTACGAGCAGTACTTC.

The V gene is TRBV6-1, the J gene TRBJ1-2; D is unresolved. The V end lost 0 bases, the J end lost 3 bases, and 8 bases lay between the germline ends. Germline assignment: CDR1 MNHNS and CDR2 SASEGT. The CDR3 loop spans 14 amino acids. The CDR3 coding sequence is TGTGCCAGCAGTGAAGCGGGGAGTGACTATGGCTACACCTTC. The encoded protein is CASSEAGSDYGYTF.

This clone was recorded only once. The rearrangement joins TRBV2 to TRBJ1-1, with D perhaps TRBD1 (6 bases). Trimming left V 6 bases short and J 2 bases short, with 10 bases between. Germline V gene data show CDR1 as SNHLY and CDR2 as FYNNEI. This CDR3 is 13 amino acids long. The CDR3 reads CASSPGQNTEAFF. The CDR3 bases are TGTGCCAGCAGCCCGGGACAAAACACTGAAGCTTTCTTT.

V is TRBV10-2 and J is TRBJ1-3; D is possibly TRBD1 (5 bases). V lost 10 bases, J lost 7 bases, and 20 bases lay in between. The CDR3 is made up of 14 amino acids. CDR1 is WSHSY, CDR2 SAAADI, per germline. CDR3 DNA sequence: TGCGCCACTGGGAGACGGTCGGGGGGGAACACCATATATTTT. Its protein product is CATGRRSGGNTIYF.

This clone was detected only once. The CDR3 loop reads CASSIGTGKDEQYF. CDR3 in DNA: TGTGCCAGTAGTATTGGAACAGGAAAGGACGAGCAGTACTTC. The chain uses TRBV19 and TRBJ2-7; tentatively, D is TRBD1 (5 bases). This CDR3 contains 14 residues. Per the germline V gene, CDR1 is LNHDA and CDR2 is SQIVND (reference sequence). The ends were cut back, 3 bases at V and 5 bases at J, with 14 bases in the middle.

The sample holds a few counts of this clone. The V and J genes are TRBV13 and TRBJ2-1; TRBD2 is a possible D gene (7 bases). Trimming shortened V by 6 bases and J by 6 bases, and 12 bases separated the two germline ends. The CDR3 totals 13 residues. Germline V gene data show CDR1 as PRHDT and CDR2 as FYEKMQ (reference sequence). The chain's CDR3 is CASRLGGANEQFF. As DNA, the CDR3 is TGTGCCAGCAGACTAGGGGGGGCCAATGAGCAGTTCTTC.

This clone was seen only a few times. V usage is TRBV9 and J usage is TRBJ1-2; the match to TRBD1 covers 12 bases. V gave up 4 bases and J gave up 2 bases; unmatched junction bases: 6. There are 16 residues in the CDR3. CDR1 is SGDLS and CDR2 is YYNGEE in the germline V gene. DNA of the CDR3: TGTGCCAGCAGCAAAGGGACAGGGGGCGCAAACTATGGCTACACCTTC. Encoded protein: CASSKGTGGANYGYTF.

J is TRBJ1-1 and V is TRBV7-2; 9 bases are a match to TRBD1. Losses at the gene ends were 3 bases for V and 6 bases for J; bases not matched to a gene: 8. The CDR3 contains 15 residues. From germline, CDR1 is SGHTA and CDR2 FQGNSA. DNA of the CDR3: TGTGCCAGCAGCTTTAATACGGGACAGGGTCCTGAAGCTTTCTTT. Translation gives CASSFNTGQGPEAFF.

The V call is TRBV7-9, the J call TRBJ2-7, with TRBD1 matching 8 bases. In germline, CDR1 is SEHNR, CDR2 FQNEAQ (reference sequence). The CDR3 has 14 residues. J gave up 2 bases and V 6 bases, and 6 bases lay outside the gene matches. The CDR3 loop reads CASRRDRMTYEQYF. The CDR3 bases are TGTGCCAGCAGACGGGACAGGATGACCTACGAGCAGTACTTC.

This chain uses TRBV28 with TRBJ2-2, with D uncertain. The CDR3 covers 11 residues. Per the germline V gene, CDR1 is MDHEN and CDR2 is SYDVKM. Trimming shortened V by 4 bases and J by 8 bases, and 5 bases separated the two germline ends. The CDR3 region is CASSSRGELFF. CDR3 DNA: TGTGCCAGCAGTTCTAGGGGGGAGCTGTTTTTT.

J is TRBJ2-7 and V is TRBV29-1; 9 bases match TRBD1. With 6 bases clipped from V and 0 bases from J, the junction kept 9 bases outside the gene matches. Germline CDR1 reads SQVTM; CDR2 reads ANQGSEA. CDR3 length equals 15 residues. CDR3 residues: CSVQQGALSSYEQYF. CDR3 nucleotide sequence: TGCAGCGTGCAACAGGGGGCCCTAAGCTCCTACGAGCAGTACTTC.

This clone was seen a handful of times. DNA for the CDR3: TGTGCCAGCAGCGTAGCGGGGGGGCCGGCGGATACGCAGTATTTT. Its protein product is CASSVAGGPADTQYF. V and J are TRBV7-3 and TRBJ2-3; 11 bases are shared with TRBD2. This CDR3 has 15 amino acids. Trimming took 5 bases from V and 6 from J; bases not matched to a gene: 7. CDR1 is SGHTA, CDR2 FQGTGA, per germline.

The rearrangement uses TRBV6-5 and TRBJ2-3; D ambiguous. This CDR3 contains 12 residues. Germline V CDR1 and CDR2: MNHEY, SVGAGI. V was shortened by 5 bases and J by 4 bases, with 7 bases between the two germline ends. The CDR3 protein is CASSQTADTQYF. The CDR3 DNA is TGTGCCAGCAGTCAAACTGCAGATACGCAGTATTTT.

The chain carries TRBV6-1 and TRBJ2-5; D may be TRBD2 (6 bases). This CDR3 has 14 residues. CDR1 and CDR2 from the germline V gene are MNHNS and SASEGT. Trimming removed 7 bases from V and 1 base from J, with 13 bases in between. The CDR3 sequence: CASTGGQGQETQYF. CDR3 bases: TGTGCCAGCACAGGAGGGCAGGGCCAAGAGACCCAGTACTTC.

The CDR3 sequence: CASNDRAHTEAFF. The CDR3 bases are TGTGCCAGTAACGACAGGGCACACACTGAAGCTTTCTTT. This rearrangement joins TRBV19 to TRBJ1-1; 7 bases fit TRBD1. The V gene's germline CDR1 is LNHDA and CDR2 SQIVND (reference sequence). With 7 bases clipped from V and 3 bases from J, the junction kept 5 bases outside the gene matches. This CDR3 comprises 13 residues.

In regard to this clone: Other DNA variants within this sample encode the same CDR3. The chain combines TRBV19 with TRBJ1-5, with 7 positions matching TRBD1. CDR3 length: 14 residues. V gave up 3 bases and J gave up 4 bases; unmatched junction bases: 3. Germline V lookup: CDR1 LNHDA, CDR2 SQIVND (reference sequence). CDR3 bases: TGTGCCAGTAGTATCCGGGACAGTAATCAGCCCCAGCATTTT. Amino acids: CASSIRDSNQPQHF.

The chain's CDR3 is CASSQDWGGVRDTQYF. The CDR3 DNA sequence: TGCGCCAGCAGCCAAGATTGGGGAGGGGTTAGAGATACGCAGTATTTT. The chain links TRBV4-1 to TRBJ2-3; 7 bases match TRBD2. Trimming took 0 bases from V and 5 from J; bases not matched to a gene: 8. Germline loops: CDR1 MGHRA, CDR2 YSYEKL. The CDR3 loop spans 16 amino acids.

This chain connects TRBV15 to TRBJ1-4; possible D gene TRBD1, 6 bases. The CDR3 sequence is 15 residues long. Trimming took off 4 bases at V and 1 base at J, with 10 bases between the two ends. CDR1 and CDR2 from the germline V gene are LNHNV and YYDKDF (reference sequence). DNA for the CDR3: TGTGCCACCAGCAACGAGGGGGTAACTAATGAAAAACTGTTTTTT. Protein product: CATSNEGVTNEKLFF.

The chain links TRBV10-3 to TRBJ2-3; perhaps TRBD2 as D (6 bases). The CDR3 length is 17 residues. Germline loops: CDR1 ENHRY, CDR2 SYGVKD. Trimming shortened V by 3 bases and J by 0 bases, and 16 bases separated the two germline ends. CDR3 region: CAISDPRAGSSTDTQYF. As DNA, the CDR3 is TGTGCCATCAGTGACCCCAGGGCGGGGTCGAGCACAGATACGCAGTATTTT.

The V call is TRBV6-1, the J call TRBJ2-4; D perhaps matches TRBD2 (5 bases). Germline V gene data show CDR1 as MNHNS and CDR2 as SASEGT. The CDR3 length is 16 residues. Trimming stripped 2 bases from V and 1 base from J, with 12 bases between. CDR3 protein: CASSENLDSAKNIQYF. CDR3 nucleotides: TGTGCCAGCAGTGAAAACCTGGACTCTGCCAAAAACATTCAGTACTTC.

The gene calls are TRBV4-2 and TRBJ2-4, with a possible D match to TRBD2 (6 bases). Germline lookup yields CDR1 LGHNA and CDR2 YNFKEQ. V was cut by 4 bases and J by 5 bases, with 12 bases left in between. CDR3 length equals 14 residues. The CDR3 sequence is CASSPLGGENIQYF. In nucleotides, the CDR3 is TGTGCCAGCAGCCCGTTAGGAGGGGAAAACATTCAGTACTTC.

V and J are TRBV5-1 and TRBJ1-1; D remains unclear. V dropped 2 bases and J dropped 3 bases, with 14 bases sitting between them. The CDR3 spans 15 residues. Looked up from germline, CDR1 is SGHRS and CDR2 is YFSETQ. CDR3 in amino acids: CASSFSGSLDTEAFF. CDR3 bases: TGCGCCAGCAGCTTTTCCGGGTCTTTGGACACTGAAGCTTTCTTT.

This chain uses TRBV28 with TRBJ2-2; 7 bases align to TRBD2. The CDR3 has 14 residues. CDR1 is MDHEN, CDR2 SYDVKM, per germline. Trimming cost V 6 bases and J 7 bases; bases outside gene matches: 8. CDR3 region: CASSPGLEGGELFF. CDR3 nucleotide sequence: TGTGCCAGCAGCCCCGGACTAGAAGGCGGGGAGCTGTTTTTT.

Points on this clone: Other DNA sequences in the sample encode the same CDR3. V is TRBV9 and J is TRBJ2-1; TRBD1 might be the D (5 bases). Trimming shortened V by 0 bases and J by 1 base, and 8 bases separated the two germline ends. The CDR3 extends over 15 amino acids. Germline CDR1 and CDR2: SGDLS and YYNGEE. In nucleotides, the CDR3 is TGTGCCAGCAGCGTAGTTTCAGGGTCCTACAATGAGCAGTTCTTC. Residues: CASSVVSGSYNEQFF.